The sequence of this T cell receptor beta chain was determined in a study of T cell responses to AZD1222 COVID-19 vaccine. Turning to the study itself: Doses given second, at about 4 or about 12 weeks, were pooled.

This table comes from immunoSEQ multiplex PCR, and its TCRdb copy is limited to in-frame clones, with some not included. The sample has under 150,000 clones, roughly nine tenths seen once; the top ten hold roughly 2.4%. V lost 6 bases to trimming and J lost 3 bases, with 15 bases between them. Germline CDR1 and CDR2: MDHEN and SYDVKM. The CDR3 contains 15 residues. This material consisted of peripheral blood, taken on day 0 of AZD1222 vaccination. The receptor comes from an adult in good health. This chain uses TRBV28 with TRBJ1-5; D unclear. CDR3 coding DNA: TGTGCCAGCAGCCGACCTGACGGGCCCAATCAGCCCCAGCATTTT. Translated: CASSRPDGPNQPQHF.